This T cell receptor (beta chain) was identified in a study of T cells in tumors after PD-1 blockade. The wider study: Patients had no prior checkpoint blockade, systemic immunosuppressants, or anti-cancer therapy within 4 weeks. Mean per blood sample: 90,000 to 120,000 templates (about 21,000-290,000), 35,000 to 45,000 unique clonotypes. Study outcomes and limitations: Blood contained about 42% of the tumor's TCR clonotypes.

This CDR3 is 10 amino acids long. Germline V gene data show CDR1 as DFQATT and CDR2 as SNEGSKA (reference sequence). With respect to this clone: Its antigen is still unknown.

TCRdb's table, derived via immunoSEQ multiplex PCR, lists solely in-frame clones and lacks some. The data contain roughly 60,000 clones, roughly 77% of them singletons. The TCR sequence derives from a human donor with basal cell carcinoma. This sample comprised PBMCs, obtained before anti-PD-1 treatment. The chain recombines TRBV20-1 with TRBJ1-1; D perhaps matches TRBD1 (5 bases). DNA of the CDR3: TGCCTCGCCTCCGGAACAGGTTATTTCTTT. The encoded protein is CLASGTGYFF.